The present entry profiles one T cell receptor (beta chain) with its context. Any patient presenting with uncontrolled infection, other autoimmune disease, pregnancy or lactation was left out. Diagnoses were established using clinical symptoms, serum thyroxine and TRAb, thyroid ultrasound and orbital computed tomography. These data originate in a study of T cells in Graves' hyperthyroidism and ophthalmopathy. From germline, CDR1 is MNHEY and CDR2 SMNVEV (reference sequence). V dropped 3 bases and J dropped 4; count of bases not matched to a gene: 9. The CDR3 spans 16 residues. The CDR3 regions of TCR beta were amplified from RNA transcripts. Initially, a first-round RT-PCR of the TCR CDR3 employed the HTBI primer set. From the multiplex PCR reads, TCRdb called clonotypes with MiXCR, one entry per CDR3 protein. Here the sample spans around 360,000 distinct CDR3 sequences, approximately 14% being singletons.

The chain employs TRBV27 and TRBJ1-2; 9 positions match TRBD1. This TCR derives from a woman aged 55-69 years with Graves' ophthalmopathy. Sequencing was done on a sample of blood. CDR3 protein: CASSLLTGGVSYGYTF. The CDR3 region has the DNA TGTGCCAGCAGTTTGCTTACAGGGGGCGTAAGCTATGGCTACACCTTC.